One and the same sample provided the 11 T cell receptor beta chains below, sequenced in a study of T cell responses to AZD1222 COVID-19 vaccine. Produced via immunoSEQ multiplex PCR; TCRdb's table is partial and in-frame only. Among approximately 100,000 clones listed, around 91% were seen once. The starting material was peripheral blood, obtained on day 0 of AZD1222 vaccination. Every receptor here comes from an adult in good health.

This sequence joins TRBV7-7 and TRBJ2-1, with 9 bases aligning to TRBD1. Germline lookup yields CDR1 SSHAT and CDR2 FNYEAQ (reference sequence). This CDR3 contains 16 residues. Germline trimming cut 1 base from V and 5 bases from J; bases unmatched to any gene: 6. CDR3 region: CASSLVDRGFDNEQFF. In DNA, the CDR3 is TGTGCCAGCAGCTTAGTCGACAGGGGGTTCGACAATGAGCAGTTCTTC.

The chain links TRBV4-1 to TRBJ1-6, with TRBD1 matching 7 bases. The germline V gene has CDR1 MGHRA and CDR2 YSYEKL. The CDR3 covers 20 residues. The J segment lost 0 bases and the V segment lost 0 bases, leaving 11 bases of the junction unmatched. The CDR3 sequence is CASSQDRYRGHNSYNSPLHF. In nucleotides, the CDR3 is TGCGCCAGCAGCCAAGATCGGTACAGGGGACATAACTCCTATAATTCACCCCTCCACTTT.

The rearrangement uses TRBV30 and TRBJ2-6; no definite D call. Trimming took 4 bases from V and 0 from J, leaving 7 bases between them. Germline V gene data show CDR1 as GTSNPN and CDR2 as SVGIG (reference sequence). The CDR3 is 14 residues long. The CDR3 nucleotides read TGTGCCTGGATATCCGGCTCTGGGGCCAACGTCCTGACTTTC. This translates into CAWISGSGANVLTF. Supplemented by reference TRBV30 and TRBJ2-6, the full variable domain reads SQTIHQWPATLVQPVGSPLSLECTVEGTSNPNLYWYRQAAGRGLQLLFYSVGIGQISSEVPQNLSASRPQDRQFILSSKKLLLSDSGFYLCAWISGSGANVLTFGAGSRLTVL.

The chain uses TRBV5-1 and TRBJ1-2; the D gene is possibly TRBD1 (5 bases). Germline CDR1 is SGHRS and CDR2 is YFSETQ. The CDR3 spans 14 residues. Trimming took off 5 bases at V and 4 bases at J, with 15 bases between the two ends. The CDR3 region has the DNA TGCGCCAGCAGTGGGGAGGGACTAGTCTATGGCTACACCTTC. This encodes CASSGEGLVYGYTF.

The genes are TRBV4-1 and TRBJ1-3, with TRBD1 matching over 7 bases. The V gene end was trimmed by 0 bases and the J gene end by 0 bases; junction bases not matched to a gene: 2. There are 16 residues in the CDR3. In germline, CDR1 is MGHRA, CDR2 YSYEKL. This chain's CDR3 is CASSQEQGTSGNTIYF. The CDR3, as DNA: TGCGCCAGCAGCCAAGAACAGGGGACCTCTGGAAACACCATATATTTT.

J is TRBJ2-1 and V is TRBV7-9; tentatively, D is TRBD2 (7 bases). The V end was cut by 3 bases, the J end by 4 bases, with 19 bases between. The CDR3 has 17 residues. Germline V gene sequence: CDR1 SEHNR, CDR2 FQNEAQ (reference sequence). The CDR3 loop is CASSFRRRGGIYNEQFF. DNA for the CDR3: TGTGCCAGCAGCTTTCGCCGAAGGGGGGGAATATACAATGAGCAGTTCTTC.

This rearrangement joins TRBV30 to TRBJ2-3, with D possibly matching TRBD1 (6 bases). Trimming left V 4 bases short and J 4 bases short, with 12 bases between. This CDR3 is built from 13 residues. From germline, CDR1 is GTSNPN and CDR2 SVGIG (reference sequence). The CDR3: CAWTGVMADTQYF. The CDR3 DNA sequence: TGTGCCTGGACAGGGGTAATGGCAGATACGCAGTATTTT.

V gene TRBV30 combines with J gene TRBJ1-1, with TRBD1 matching over 9 bases. V was clipped by 7 bases and J by 3 bases; unmatched bases: 3. The CDR3 loop spans 12 amino acids. Germline-derived CDR1 and CDR2 are GTSNPN and SVGIG (reference sequence). CDR3 sequence: CALGQGYTEAFF. The CDR3, as DNA: TGTGCCTTAGGACAGGGGTACACTGAAGCTTTCTTT.

This chain joins TRBV7-6 and TRBJ1-2; D remains ambiguous. Trimming shortened V by 3 bases and J by 5 bases, and 22 bases separated the two germline ends. Germline CDR1 reads SGHVS; CDR2 reads FNYEAQ. This CDR3 region has 17 residues. The DNA of the CDR3 is TGTGCCAGCAGCTTTCGATGGGGAGATGCATACCCTTATGGCTACACCTTC. It specifies CASSFRWGDAYPYGYTF.

This chain joins TRBV7-8 and TRBJ1-5, with D unclear. Trimming pared 1 base from V and 6 bases from J, leaving 7 bases between. The CDR3 extends over 13 amino acids. Germline lookup yields CDR1 SGHVS and CDR2 FQNEAQ. The CDR3 protein is CASSLGPLQPQHF. Here the CDR3 DNA reads TGTGCCAGCAGCTTAGGGCCTCTTCAGCCCCAGCATTTT. Filled out from reference TRBV7-8 and TRBJ1-5, the complete variable domain reads GAGVSQSPRYKVAKRGQDVALRCDPISGHVSLFWYQQALGQGPEFLTYFQNEAQLDKSGLPSDRFFAERPEGSVSTLKIQRTQQEDSAVYLCASSLGPLQPQHFGDGTRLSIL.

The genes are TRBV19 and TRBJ2-5; D remains ambiguous. The germline V gene encodes CDR1 LNHDA and CDR2 SQIVND (reference sequence). This CDR3 region has 13 residues. V was cut by 5 bases and J by 1 base, with 8 bases left in between. CDR3 nucleotide sequence: TGTGCCAGTAGTCTCCGCCCCCAAGAGACCCAGTACTTC. Amino acids: CASSLRPQETQYF.